This TCR beta chain is from a study of control samples from healthy donors and cancer patients. Method: immunoSEQ multiplex PCR; TCRdb's copy keeps in-frame clones and lacks some. Among around 68,000 clones listed, 84% were seen once. Germline CDR1 and CDR2: LGHNA and YNFKEQ. V was pared by 3 bases and J by 4 bases, with 7 bases of the junction left unmatched. CDR3 length equals 15 residues. This sequence joins TRBV4-2 and TRBJ1-2; 8 bases are shared with TRBD1. Material: blood. This TCR came from a man in his fifties or sixties in good health. CDR3 nucleotide sequence: TGTGCCAGCAGCCATCCCACCACAGGGGGCTATGGCTACACCTTC. This encodes CASSHPTTGGYGYTF.